This is a list of T cell receptor beta chains from one sample in a study of CDR3 diversity in severe acne. TCRdb analysed the PCR reads with MiXCR anew, one entry per CDR3 protein. This repertoire shows about 86,000 distinct CDR3 sequences, 51% found once; its top ten account for around an eighth. Input material: blood. The receptor source for this set is a male donor in good health, without acne. Each CDR3 is given with its conserved first and last residue. The D gene is left open where the match is weak. Clone size is stated in some rows and not others, as once, few, many or a class when expanded.

TRBJ1-3,TRBV10-1,.,few,CASTAAGFGNTIYF,TGCGCCAGCACGGCCGCCGGGTTCGGAAACACCATATATTTT
TRBJ2-5,TRBV24-1,TRBD2,.,CATSDLGRGRGETQYF,TGTGCCACCAGTGATTTGGGGAGGGGTAGGGGTGAGACCCAGTACTTC
TRBJ2-3,TRBV7-9,.,.,CASSLRKRQESTDTQYF,TGTGCCAGCAGCTTACGAAAAAGACAGGAAAGCACAGATACGCAGTATTTT
TRBJ2-7,TRBV24-1,TRBD1,.,CATRQGCEQYF,TGTGCCACCCGACAGGGGTGCGAGCAGTACTTC
TRBJ2-7,TRBV7-6,TRBD1,.,CASSRPTGTDGVLYEQYF,TGTGCCAGCAGCCGCCCTACCGGGACAGACGGAGTATTATACGAGCAGTACTTC
TRBJ1-5,TRBV19,.,few,CARSDSRNQPQHF,TGTGCCAGGAGTGACAGTCGTAATCAGCCCCAGCATTTT
TRBJ2-7,TRBV9,.,.,CASSTYSVIDEQYF,TGTGCCAGCAGCACGTATAGCGTGATCGACGAGCAGTACTTC
TRBJ2-5,TRBV29-1,TRBD2,.,CSAGGRETQCF,TGCAGCGCTGGAGGGAGGGAGACCCAGTGCTTC
TRBJ1-6,TRBV20-1,.,.,CSASRDYEQYFGPGTRSPLHF,.
TRBJ2-7,TRBV7-9,.,few,CASSLVGGSAYEQYF,TGTGCCAGCAGCTTAGTGGGGGGTTCTGCCTACGAGCAGTACTTC
TRBJ2-1,TRBV12-5,TRBD2,many,CASGLGRGAGPHNEQFF,TGTGCTAGTGGTTTAGGGCGGGGGGCCGGTCCCCACAATGAGCAGTTCTTC
TRBJ2-5,TRBV3-1,.,.,CASSQGLQETQYF,TGTGCCAGCAGCCAAGGTCTCCAAGAGACCCAGTACTTC
TRBJ2-7,TRBV7-7,TRBD2,few,CASSPGLAGAHEQYF,TGTGCTAGCAGTCCAGGGCTAGCGGGAGCCCACGAGCAGTACTTC
TRBJ2-7,TRBV20-1,TRBD2,.,CSAVRGLAFPYEQYF,TGCAGTGCTGTCCGAGGACTAGCGTTTCCTTACGAGCAGTACTTC
TRBJ2-5,TRBV7-6,TRBD2,.,CASSLGGLAGARETQYF,TGTGCCAGCAGCTTGGGCGGACTAGCGGGAGCCCGAGAGACCCAGTACTTC
TRBJ2-2,TRBV5-1,.,.,CASSLGPPRTGELFF,TGCGCCAGCAGCTTGGGCCCTCCTAGAACCGGGGAGCTGTTTTTT
TRBJ1-6,TRBV10-3,.,many,CAISVSPGNSPLHF,TGTGCCATCAGTGTGTCACCAGGGAATTCACCCCTCCACTTT
TRBJ2-7,TRBV19,TRBD2,.,CASSSLAGEYEQYF,TGTGCCAGTAGTAGTCTAGCGGGAGAATACGAGCAGTACTTC
TRBJ2-3,TRBV5-1,.,.,CASSEPTDTQYF,TGCGCCAGCAGCGAACCGACAGATACGCAGTATTTT